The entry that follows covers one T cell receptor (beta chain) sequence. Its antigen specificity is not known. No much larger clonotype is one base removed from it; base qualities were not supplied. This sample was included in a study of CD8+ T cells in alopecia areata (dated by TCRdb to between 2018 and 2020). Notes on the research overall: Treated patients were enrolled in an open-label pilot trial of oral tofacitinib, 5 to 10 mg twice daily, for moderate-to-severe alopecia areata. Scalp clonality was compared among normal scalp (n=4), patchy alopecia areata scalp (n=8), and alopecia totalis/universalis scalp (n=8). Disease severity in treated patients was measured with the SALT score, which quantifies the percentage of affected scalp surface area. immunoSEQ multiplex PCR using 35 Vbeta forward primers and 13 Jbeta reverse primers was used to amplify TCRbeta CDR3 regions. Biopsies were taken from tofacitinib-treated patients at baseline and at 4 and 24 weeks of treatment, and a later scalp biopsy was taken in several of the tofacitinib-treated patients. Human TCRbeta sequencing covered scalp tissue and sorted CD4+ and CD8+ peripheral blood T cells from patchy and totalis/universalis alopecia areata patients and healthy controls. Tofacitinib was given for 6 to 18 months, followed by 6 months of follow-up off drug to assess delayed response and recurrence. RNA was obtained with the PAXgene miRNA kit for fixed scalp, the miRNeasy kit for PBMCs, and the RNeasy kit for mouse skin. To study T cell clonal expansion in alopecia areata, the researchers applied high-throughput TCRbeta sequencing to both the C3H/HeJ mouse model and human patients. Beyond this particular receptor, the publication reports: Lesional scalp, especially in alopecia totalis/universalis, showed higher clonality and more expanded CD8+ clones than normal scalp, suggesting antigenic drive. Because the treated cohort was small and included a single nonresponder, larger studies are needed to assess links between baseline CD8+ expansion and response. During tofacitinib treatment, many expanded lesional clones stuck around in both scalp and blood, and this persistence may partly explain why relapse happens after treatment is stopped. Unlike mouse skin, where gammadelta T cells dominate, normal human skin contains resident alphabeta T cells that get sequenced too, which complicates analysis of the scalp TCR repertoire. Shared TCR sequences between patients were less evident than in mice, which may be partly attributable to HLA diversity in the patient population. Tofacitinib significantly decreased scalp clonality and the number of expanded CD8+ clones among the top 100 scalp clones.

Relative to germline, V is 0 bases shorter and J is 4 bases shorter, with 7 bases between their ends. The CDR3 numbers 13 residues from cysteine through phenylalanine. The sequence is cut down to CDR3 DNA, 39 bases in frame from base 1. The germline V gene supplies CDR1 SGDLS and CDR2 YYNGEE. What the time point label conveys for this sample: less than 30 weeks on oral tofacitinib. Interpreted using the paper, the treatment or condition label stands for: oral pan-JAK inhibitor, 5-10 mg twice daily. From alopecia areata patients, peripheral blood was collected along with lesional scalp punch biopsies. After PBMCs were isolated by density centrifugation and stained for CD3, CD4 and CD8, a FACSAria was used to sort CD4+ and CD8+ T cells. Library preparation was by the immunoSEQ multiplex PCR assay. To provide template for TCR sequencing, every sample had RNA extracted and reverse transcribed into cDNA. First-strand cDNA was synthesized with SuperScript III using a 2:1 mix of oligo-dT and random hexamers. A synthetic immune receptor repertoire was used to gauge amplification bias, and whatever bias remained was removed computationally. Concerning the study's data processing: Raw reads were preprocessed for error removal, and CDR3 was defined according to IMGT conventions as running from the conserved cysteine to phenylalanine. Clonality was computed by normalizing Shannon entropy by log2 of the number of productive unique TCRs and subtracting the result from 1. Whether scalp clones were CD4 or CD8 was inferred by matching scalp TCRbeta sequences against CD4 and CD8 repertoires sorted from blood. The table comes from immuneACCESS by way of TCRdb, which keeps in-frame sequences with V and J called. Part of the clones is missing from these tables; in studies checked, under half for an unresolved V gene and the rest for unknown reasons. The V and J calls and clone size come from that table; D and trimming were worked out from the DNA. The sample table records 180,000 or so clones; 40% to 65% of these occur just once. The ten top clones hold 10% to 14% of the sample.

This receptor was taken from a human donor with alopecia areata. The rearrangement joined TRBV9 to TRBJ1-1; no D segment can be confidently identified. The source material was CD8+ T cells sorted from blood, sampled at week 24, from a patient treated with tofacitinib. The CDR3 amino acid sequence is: CASSVDSGTEAFF. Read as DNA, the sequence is TGTGCCAGCAGCGTAGATTCGGGCACTGAAGCTTTCTTT.